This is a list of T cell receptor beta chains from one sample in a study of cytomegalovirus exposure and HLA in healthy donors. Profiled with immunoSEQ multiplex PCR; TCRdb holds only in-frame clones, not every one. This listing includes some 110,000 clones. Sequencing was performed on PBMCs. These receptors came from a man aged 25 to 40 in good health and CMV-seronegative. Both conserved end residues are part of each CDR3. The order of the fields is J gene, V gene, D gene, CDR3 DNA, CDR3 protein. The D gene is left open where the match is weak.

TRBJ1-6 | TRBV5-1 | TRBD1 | TGCGCCAGCAGGGACAGGTGGTGGGATTCACCCCTCCACTTT | CASRDRWWDSPLHF
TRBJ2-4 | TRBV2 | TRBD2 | TGTGCCAGCAGTTCAAACTACCCGGGGGGAAACATTCAGTACTTC | CASSSNYPGGNIQYF
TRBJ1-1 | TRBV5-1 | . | TGCGCCAGCAGCTTTCAAGGCCCGGGGGACACTGAAGCTTTCTTT | CASSFQGPGDTEAFF
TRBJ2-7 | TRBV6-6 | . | TGTGCCAGCACCATCGGAGGGATCCACGAGCAGTACTTC | CASTIGGIHEQYF
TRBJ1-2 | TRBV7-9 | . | TGTGCCAGCAGCTTAAGAACTCAACGGACAGTACGAAACTATGGCTACACCTTC | CASSLRTQRTVRNYGYTF
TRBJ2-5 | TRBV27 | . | TGTGCCAGCAGTCGCGGACAGTTTACACCGATTCAAGAGACCCAGTACTTC | CASSRGQFTPIQETQYF
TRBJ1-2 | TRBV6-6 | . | TGTGCCAGCAGTTGGGTGGAGGAGGGCTATGGCTACACCTTC | CASSWVEEGYGYTF
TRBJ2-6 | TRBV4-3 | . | TGCGCCAGCAGCCGATCGAGCCTCGGCTCTGGGGCCAACGTCCTGACTTTC | CASSRSSLGSGANVLTF
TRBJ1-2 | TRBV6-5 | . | TGTGCCAGCAGTTACGGGGAGTGGAACTATGGCTACACCTTC | CASSYGEWNYGYTF
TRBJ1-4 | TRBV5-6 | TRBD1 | TGTGCCAGCAGCTTGTACGGACAGGGGCACTTTACAACTAATGAAAAACTGTTTTTT | CASSLYGQGHFTTNEKLFF
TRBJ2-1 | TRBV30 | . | TGTGCCTGGAGTGGGGCCTCGACGCAGTTCTTC | CAWSGASTQFF
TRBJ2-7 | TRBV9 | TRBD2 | TGTGCCAGCAGCGCCCTGCTGGAGGGAGCGGGGGGGCACGAGCAGTACTTC | CASSALLEGAGGHEQYF
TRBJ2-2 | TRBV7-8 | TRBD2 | TGTGCCAGCAGCTCCCCTAGCGGGGGGGACACCGGGGAGCTGTTTTTT | CASSSPSGGDTGELFF
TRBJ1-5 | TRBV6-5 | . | TGTGCCAGCAGAGCCGGACAGTATCAGCCCCAGCATTTT | CASRAGQYQPQHF
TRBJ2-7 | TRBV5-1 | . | TGCGCCAGCAGCTTGGTTACAGGGATATCGGCCTACGAGCAGTACTTC | CASSLVTGISAYEQYF
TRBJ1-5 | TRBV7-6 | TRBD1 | TGTGCCAGCAGTCTGGGACAGGGGGCAGGACAGCCCCAGCATTTT | CASSLGQGAGQPQHF
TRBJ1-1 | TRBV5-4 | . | TGTGCCAGCAGCCCCACCGGGAGTCGGATGAACACTGAAGCTTTCTTT | CASSPTGSRMNTEAFF
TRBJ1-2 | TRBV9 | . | TGTGCCAGCAGCGCAGGGGTATGGTCGACTTACTATGGCTACACCTTC | CASSAGVWSTYYGYTF
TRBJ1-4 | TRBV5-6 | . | TGTGCCAGCAGCCCGGACGCAGGGATCAATGAAAAACTGTTTTTT | CASSPDAGINEKLFF
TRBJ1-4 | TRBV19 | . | TGTGCCAGTAGTGGACTAAATGACGGTCCAACTAATGAAAAACTGTTTTTT | CASSGLNDGPTNEKLFF
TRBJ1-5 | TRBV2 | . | TGTGCCAGCAGTGATAAACACCGCAATCAGCCCCAGCATTTT | CASSDKHRNQPQHF
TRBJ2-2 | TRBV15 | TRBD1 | TGTGCCACCAGGGCCCGACAGGGGGCGCCCGCCGGGGGGCTGTTTTTT | CATRARQGAPAGGLFF
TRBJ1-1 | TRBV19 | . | TGTGCCAGTAGTATATATGGGGGGGCCACTGAAGCTTTCTTT | CASSIYGGATEAFF
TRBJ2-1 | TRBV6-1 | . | TGTGCCAGCAGTGAAGTTACCAGGTACAATGAGCAGTTCTTC | CASSEVTRYNEQFF
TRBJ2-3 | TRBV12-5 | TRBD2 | TGTGCTAGTGGACCGACTAGCGGGGCTTCAGATACGCAGTATTTT | CASGPTSGASDTQYF
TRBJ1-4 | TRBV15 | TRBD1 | TGTGCCACCAGCAGAGGGGACAGGGGGTACGGAAATGAAAAACTGTTTTTT | CATSRGDRGYGNEKLFF
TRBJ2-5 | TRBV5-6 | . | TGTGCCAGCAGCACTCAAGAGACCCAGTACTTC | CASSTQETQYF
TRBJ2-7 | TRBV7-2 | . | TGTGCCAGCAGCTACTCCCCAGACAGTAGCTACGAGCAGTACTTC | CASSYSPDSSYEQYF
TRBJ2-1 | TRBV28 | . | TGTGCCAGCTGCGGGGGCCCTCCGTTGGGTGAGCAGTTCTTC | CASCGGPPLGEQFF
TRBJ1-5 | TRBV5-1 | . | TGCGCCAGCAGCTTGGCCCACAATCAGCCCCAGCATTTT | CASSLAHNQPQHF
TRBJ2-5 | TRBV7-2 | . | TGTGCCAGCAGCTTATCAGTGCAGGGAAAGGCGACCCAGTACTTC | CASSLSVQGKATQYF
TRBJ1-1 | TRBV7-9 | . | TGTGCCAGCAGACCCGGACAGCCGGGTGACACTGAAGCTTTCTTT | CASRPGQPGDTEAFF
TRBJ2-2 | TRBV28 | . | TGTGCCAGCAGTTTACGGGGACTGGTCGGGGAGCTGTTTTTT | CASSLRGLVGELFF
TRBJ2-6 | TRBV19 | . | TGTGCCAGTAATAATGCAGGGTGGCTCGCTGGGGCCAACGTCCTGACTTTC | CASNNAGWLAGANVLTF
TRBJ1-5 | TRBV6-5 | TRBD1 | TGTGCCAGCAGTCCAGGGACAGTTAGCAATCAGCCCCAGCATTTT | CASSPGTVSNQPQHF
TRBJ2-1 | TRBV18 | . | TGTGCAGCCCTTTCCGGACTCGGAAAATCCTACAATGAGCAGTTCTTC | CAALSGLGKSYNEQFF
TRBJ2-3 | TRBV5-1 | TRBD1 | TGCGCCAGCAGCCCATTGACAGGGGCCACAGATACGCAGTATTTT | CASSPLTGATDTQYF
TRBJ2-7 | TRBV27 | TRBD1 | TGTGCCAGCAGTTACAAGACAGGGAGCCACGAGCAGTACTTC | CASSYKTGSHEQYF
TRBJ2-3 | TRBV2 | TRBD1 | TGTGCCAGCACCCGGGACAGCCACACAGATACGCAGTATTTT | CASTRDSHTDTQYF
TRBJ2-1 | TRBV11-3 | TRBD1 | TGTGCCAGCAGCTTGTATCCGGGACAGGGGGCGTACAATGAGCAGTTCTTC | CASSLYPGQGAYNEQFF
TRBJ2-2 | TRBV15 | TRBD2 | TGTGCCACCAGCAGAGACCCTAGCGGGGGGAACACCGGGGAGCTGTTTTTT | CATSRDPSGGNTGELFF
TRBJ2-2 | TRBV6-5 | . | TGTGCCAGCAGGCCACAGGGCCCCGGGGAGCTGTTTTTT | CASRPQGPGELFF
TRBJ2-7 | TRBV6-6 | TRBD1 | TGTGCCAGCAGTTACCGGGGGACAGGGGGCTACTCCGAGCAGTACTTC | CASSYRGTGGYSEQYF
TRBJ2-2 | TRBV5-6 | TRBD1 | TGTGCCAGCAGCTTGCTGGGGACAGGGCACACCGGGGAGCTGTTTTTT | CASSLLGTGHTGELFF
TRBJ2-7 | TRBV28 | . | TGTGCACTCGGGGTTCCTGGGGTAAGGAACGAGCAGTACTTC | CALGVPGVRNEQYF
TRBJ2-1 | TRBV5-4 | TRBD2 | TGTGCCAGCAGTACCTTTAGCGGGGGGGGTAATGAGCAGTTCTTC | CASSTFSGGGNEQFF
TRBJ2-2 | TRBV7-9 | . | TGTGCCAGCAGCTTGGGCTTGAGGGGGACCACCGGGGAGCTGTTTTTT | CASSLGLRGTTGELFF
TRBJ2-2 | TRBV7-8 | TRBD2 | TGTGCCAGCAGCAGGGGACTAGCTAAGACCGGGGAGCTGTTTTTT | CASSRGLAKTGELFF